Sequencing of this TCR beta chain was carried out in a study of control samples from healthy donors and cancer patients. The CDR3 runs 14 residues. V gave up 4 bases and J gave up 2 bases, with 10 bases separating them. Germline CDR1 SEHNR, CDR2 FQNEAQ (reference sequence). Clones were sequenced by immunoSEQ multiplex PCR, and TCRdb holds only the in-frame ones, with some missing. Found here are around 94,000 clones, 90% to 95% of them singletons; the top ten hold 2% to 3%. The sequence derives from a woman aged 18-29 years in good health. Input material: blood. V gene TRBV7-9 combines with J gene TRBJ2-3, with unresolved D. The CDR3 sequence is CASSSDGYTDTQYF. The CDR3 DNA is TGTGCCAGCAGCTCGGACGGATACACAGATACGCAGTATTTT.